A selection of T cell receptor beta chains follows, all from one sample in a study of early T cells in non-severe SARS-CoV-2 infection. TCRdb itself ran the 5' RACE reads through MiXCR, one entry per CDR3 protein. The sample lists some 41,000 distinct CDR3 sequences, about 25% occurring once. This specimen was whole blood, taken at baseline. The receptor set was obtained from an adult who was a healthcare worker with PCR-confirmed SARS-CoV-2 infection or an uninfected control (not recorded which). CDR3s include the opening cysteine and the closing phenylalanine or tryptophan. A D gene is named only where the DNA matches it firmly. Size is omitted from some rows. Given values are once, few, many or a class for expanded clones.

V: TRBV20-1
J: TRBJ1-4
D: TRBD1
length: 13
size: few
CDR3: CSATGQPNEKLFF
DNA: TGCAGTGCGACGGGACAGCCGAATGAAAAACTGTTTTTT

V: TRBV2
J: TRBJ1-6
D: TRBD1
length: 16
size: .
CDR3: CASSERKDRSNSPLHF
DNA: TGTGCCAGCAGTGAAAGAAAGGACAGGTCTAATTCACCCCTCCACTTT

V: TRBV5-1
J: TRBJ2-3
D: .
length: 13
size: .
CDR3: CASSLTLSDTQYF
DNA: TGCGCCAGCAGCTTGACCCTTTCAGATACGCAGTATTTT

V: TRBV20-1
J: TRBJ2-5
D: .
length: 12
size: few
CDR3: CSATGAGETQYF
DNA: TGCAGTGCTACGGGGGCTGGTGAGACCCAGTACTTC

V: TRBV13
J: TRBJ2-5
D: TRBD1
length: 13
size: few
CDR3: CASRRQGQETQYF
DNA: TGTGCCAGCAGGCGACAGGGACAAGAGACCCAGTACTTC

V: TRBV2
J: TRBJ2-3
D: .
length: 14
size: few
CDR3: CASSESRGTDTQYF
DNA: TGTGCCAGCAGTGAATCGCGGGGCACAGATACGCAGTATTTT

V: TRBV18
J: TRBJ2-1
D: .
length: 16
size: .
CDR3: CASSPGARSSYNEQFF
DNA: TGTGCCAGCTCACCAGGGGCTCGCAGCTCCTACAATGAGCAGTTCTTC

V: TRBV12-2
J: TRBJ2-3
D: .
length: 16
size: .
CDR3: CASRLVDQAYTDTQYF
DNA: TGTGCAAGTCGCTTAGTTGATCAGGCCTACACAGATACGCAGTATTTT

V: TRBV10-3
J: TRBJ2-1
D: .
length: 11
size: few
CDR3: CAISRANEQFF
DNA: TGTGCCATCAGCCGGGCTAATGAGCAGTTCTTC

V: TRBV4-1
J: TRBJ2-6
D: TRBD1
length: 18
size: .
CDR3: CASSPGGDRGSGANVLTF
DNA: TGCGCCAGCAGCCCCGGCGGGGACAGGGGATCTGGGGCCAACGTCCTGACTTTC

V: TRBV12-5
J: TRBJ1-3
D: .
length: 13
size: .
CDR3: CASDSGVGNTIYF
DNA: TGTGCTAGTGATTCCGGGGTGGGAAACACCATATATTTT

V: TRBV5-1
J: TRBJ1-1
D: .
length: 14
size: .
CDR3: CASTPGPTNTEAFF
DNA: TGCGCCAGCACCCCGGGGCCGACGAACACTGAAGCTTTCTTT

V: TRBV2
J: TRBJ2-3
D: TRBD2
length: 15
size: few
CDR3: CASIPLAGGADTQYF
DNA: TGTGCCAGCATCCCTCTAGCGGGGGGGGCAGATACGCAGTATTTT

V: TRBV20-1
J: TRBJ2-7
D: TRBD2
length: 13
size: .
CDR3: CSARGGLTYEQYF
DNA: TGCAGTGCGCGGGGGGGGCTCACCTACGAGCAGTACTTC

V: TRBV10-2
J: TRBJ2-7
D: .
length: 12
size: .
CDR3: CASSLKGDEQYF
DNA: TGCGCCAGCAGTCTAAAGGGGGACGAGCAGTACTTC

V: TRBV19
J: TRBJ1-2
D: .
length: 14
size: few
CDR3: CASTDSPTDYGYTF
DNA: TGTGCCAGTACCGACAGTCCCACCGACTATGGCTACACCTTC

V: TRBV7-9
J: TRBJ2-2
D: .
length: 14
size: once
CDR3: CASSAGPDTGELFF
DNA: TGTGCCAGCAGCGCGGGGCCTGACACCGGGGAGCTGTTTTTT

V: TRBV7-3
J: TRBJ2-3
D: .
length: 15
size: few
CDR3: CASSFQEGHADTQYF
DNA: TGTGCCAGCAGCTTCCAGGAGGGACACGCAGATACGCAGTATTTT

V: TRBV7-9
J: TRBJ2-3
D: TRBD2
length: 16
size: few
CDR3: CASSRSSGGVTDTQYF
DNA: TGTGCCAGCAGCCGATCTAGCGGGGGAGTCACAGATACGCAGTATTTT

V: TRBV12-3/TRBV12-4
J: TRBJ2-3
D: TRBD1
length: 16
size: few
CDR3: CASQTGGESYTDTQYF
DNA: TGTGCCAGCCAGACAGGGGGCGAGTCCTACACAGATACGCAGTATTTT

V: TRBV12-3/TRBV12-4
J: TRBJ2-3
D: .
length: 13
size: few
CDR3: CASSLEGLDTQYF
DNA: TGTGCCAGCAGTTTAGAGGGTCTGGATACGCAGTATTTT

V: TRBV6-1
J: TRBJ2-5
D: .
length: 14
size: .
CDR3: CASTIGQGGETQYF
DNA: TGTGCCAGCACCATAGGACAGGGAGGGGAGACCCAGTACTTC

V: TRBV6-5
J: TRBJ2-7
D: TRBD1
length: 16
size: .
CDR3: CASSYPAGQETYEQYF
DNA: TGTGCCAGCAGTTACCCCGCCGGACAGGAGACCTACGAGCAGTACTTC

V: TRBV7-6
J: TRBJ2-1
D: TRBD1
length: 15
size: .
CDR3: CASSSGQGSYNEQFF
DNA: TGTGCCAGCAGCTCCGGACAGGGCTCCTACAATGAGCAGTTCTTC

V: TRBV6-6
J: TRBJ1-1
D: .
length: 13
size: .
CDR3: CASSYGGNTEAFF
DNA: TGTGCCAGCAGTTATGGGGGTAACACTGAAGCTTTCTTT

V: TRBV6-1
J: TRBJ2-7
D: TRBD1
length: 14
size: few
CDR3: CASSTPGGFYEQYF
DNA: TGTGCCAGCAGTACCCCAGGGGGATTCTACGAGCAGTACTTC

V: TRBV6-1
J: TRBJ1-1
D: .
length: 13
size: few
CDR3: CASTRQVYTEAFF
DNA: TGTGCCAGCACCCGACAGGTATACACTGAAGCTTTCTTT

V: TRBV20-1
J: TRBJ2-1
D: .
length: 15
size: .
CDR3: CSAKISGKLYNEQFF
DNA: TGCAGTGCTAAAATATCCGGGAAGCTATACAATGAGCAGTTCTTC

V: TRBV27
J: TRBJ2-2
D: TRBD1
length: 16
size: .
CDR3: CASSSWDREDTGELFF
DNA: TGTGCCAGCAGTTCGTGGGACAGGGAGGACACCGGGGAGCTGTTTTTT

V: TRBV29-1
J: TRBJ1-1
D: .
length: 15
size: .
CDR3: CSVDPGTPLNTEAFF
DNA: TGCAGCGTTGATCCAGGAACCCCTTTGAACACTGAAGCTTTCTTT

V: TRBV7-2
J: TRBJ2-4
D: .
length: 15
size: few
CDR3: CASSFQGSLKNIQYF
DNA: TGTGCCAGCAGCTTCCAGGGGAGTTTGAAAAACATTCAGTACTTC

V: TRBV15
J: TRBJ2-7
D: TRBD2
length: 14
size: .
CDR3: CATSLGGDSGEQYF
DNA: TGTGCCACCAGCCTTGGGGGGGACTCTGGGGAGCAGTACTTC

V: TRBV11-2
J: TRBJ1-3
D: .
length: 15
size: .
CDR3: CASSSVADSGNTIYF
DNA: TGTGCCAGCAGCTCAGTGGCGGACTCTGGAAACACCATATATTTT

V: TRBV7-9
J: TRBJ2-1
D: .
length: 12
size: .
CDR3: CASSFSYDEQFF
DNA: TGTGCCAGCAGCTTTTCTTACGATGAGCAGTTCTTC

V: TRBV9
J: TRBJ2-7
D: TRBD2
length: 15
size: .
CDR3: CASSAIAGAPGEQYF
DNA: TGTGCCAGCAGCGCCATAGCGGGGGCCCCGGGGGAGCAGTACTTC

V: TRBV5-8
J: TRBJ2-3
D: TRBD1
length: 14
size: .
CDR3: CASSYYRGADTQYF
DNA: TGTGCCAGCAGTTACTACAGGGGAGCAGATACGCAGTATTTT

V: TRBV11-1
J: TRBJ2-7
D: TRBD1
length: 14
size: .
CDR3: CASSPRTGRHEQYF
DNA: TGTGCCAGCAGCCCCCGGACAGGGAGGCACGAGCAGTACTTC

V: TRBV5-5
J: TRBJ2-2
D: .
length: 15
size: .
CDR3: CASVTGAVNTGELFF
DNA: TGTGCCAGCGTAACAGGAGCAGTGAACACCGGGGAGCTGTTTTTT

V: TRBV9
J: TRBJ2-1
D: .
length: 13
size: few
CDR3: CASSPPRGREQFF
DNA: TGTGCCAGCAGCCCCCCCCGGGGCCGGGAGCAGTTCTTC

V: TRBV5-1
J: TRBJ2-3
D: .
length: 17
size: .
CDR3: CASSRRGGDYSTDTQYF
DNA: TGCGCCAGCAGCCGGCGGGGCGGAGATTATAGCACAGATACGCAGTATTTT

V: TRBV3-1
J: TRBJ2-1
D: .
length: 15
size: .
CDR3: CASSHPPSEGNEQFF
DNA: TGTGCCAGCAGCCACCCCCCCAGTGAGGGCAATGAGCAGTTCTTC

V: TRBV29-1
J: TRBJ2-5
D: .
length: 15
size: few
CDR3: CSVEDWTPRQETQYF
DNA: TGCAGCGTTGAAGATTGGACACCTAGGCAAGAGACCCAGTACTTC

V: TRBV3-1
J: TRBJ2-3
D: .
length: 15
size: .
CDR3: CASSQDRPITDTQYF
DNA: TGTGCCAGCAGCCAAGATAGGCCTATCACAGATACGCAGTATTTT

V: TRBV12-3/TRBV12-4
J: TRBJ2-5
D: TRBD2
length: 14
size: .
CDR3: CASSGSGAKETQYF
DNA: TGTGCCAGCAGCGGAAGCGGGGCCAAAGAGACCCAGTACTTC

V: TRBV7-2
J: TRBJ2-1
D: .
length: 14
size: few
CDR3: CASSLRQGQSEQFF
DNA: TGTGCCAGCAGCTTACGGCAGGGTCAGAGTGAGCAGTTCTTC

V: TRBV9
J: TRBJ2-1
D: TRBD1
length: 16
size: .
CDR3: CASSDSDRGVFYEQFF
DNA: TGTGCCAGCAGCGACTCGGACAGGGGGGTTTTCTATGAGCAGTTCTTC

V: TRBV7-3
J: TRBJ1-1
D: TRBD1
length: 14
size: few
CDR3: CASSPTGTARMAFF
DNA: TGTGCCAGCAGCCCTACCGGGACAGCAAGGATGGCTTTCTTT

V: TRBV2
J: TRBJ1-3
D: .
length: 15
size: few
CDR3: CASSRTEISGNTIYF
DNA: TGTGCCAGCAGCCGGACAGAGATCTCTGGAAACACCATATATTTT

V: TRBV5-1
J: TRBJ2-5
D: TRBD1
length: 16
size: .
CDR3: CASSLAQGQGGETQYF
DNA: TGCGCCAGCAGCTTAGCCCAGGGACAGGGCGGTGAGACCCAGTACTTC

V: TRBV7-4
J: TRBJ1-4
D: TRBD1
length: 16
size: .
CDR3: CASSLEGTGVHEKLFF
DNA: TGTGCCAGCAGCTTAGAAGGGACAGGGGTGCATGAAAAACTGTTTTTT

V: TRBV6-6
J: TRBJ1-2
D: .
length: 17
size: few
CDR3: CASSYLARPNPNYGYTF
DNA: TGTGCCAGCAGTTACCTAGCCAGGCCAAACCCTAACTATGGCTACACCTTC

V: TRBV12-3/TRBV12-4
J: TRBJ1-6
D: .
length: 14
size: .
CDR3: CASSFLAANSPLHF
DNA: TGTGCCAGCAGTTTTCTGGCAGCGAATTCACCCCTCCACTTT

V: TRBV29-1
J: TRBJ2-7
D: .
length: 13
size: few
CDR3: CSAAGPFWREQYF
DNA: TGCAGCGCCGCAGGCCCTTTTTGGCGCGAGCAGTACTTC

V: TRBV7-6
J: TRBJ2-3
D: TRBD2
length: 16
size: .
CDR3: CASSLRVSGGKDTQYF
DNA: TGTGCCAGCAGCTTACGGGTTAGCGGGGGGAAGGATACGCAGTATTTT